The rows below give T cell receptor beta chains drawn from one sample of a study of T cell responses to AZD1222 COVID-19 vaccine. The data were produced by immunoSEQ multiplex PCR, yet TCRdb's version contains in-frame clones alone and is incomplete. This table has 130,000 or so clones, more than 80% appearing once. Material: peripheral blood, obtained on day 0 of AZD1222 vaccination. Receptor source: an adult in good health. Each CDR3 is given with its conserved first and last residue. D genes are given only for firm matches. Size tells how often a clone was seen (once, few, many) or the class of an expanded clone, and some rows leave it out.

size,V,D,J,CDR3,DNA
-,TRBV10-3,-,TRBJ1-2,CAISDGGGIGAGGYTF,TGTGCCATCAGTGATGGTGGGGGCATAGGGGCAGGTGGCTACACCTTC
-,TRBV15,-,TRBJ1-4,CATSRDLVPTNEKLFF,TGTGCCACCAGCAGAGATTTGGTACCAACTAATGAAAAACTGTTTTTT
-,TRBV5-1,TRBD1,TRBJ2-7,CASSRTGGPSEQYF,TGCGCCAGCAGCCGGACAGGGGGCCCCTCAGAGCAGTACTTC
-,TRBV5-1,TRBD2,TRBJ2-1,CASSWTSGAAYSYNEQFF,TGCGCCAGCAGCTGGACTAGCGGGGCCGCTTATTCCTACAATGAGCAGTTCTTC
-,TRBV28,-,TRBJ2-7,CASSLSVQGYSYEQYF,TGTGCCAGCAGTTTATCTGTCCAGGGATACTCCTACGAGCAGTACTTC
-,TRBV12-3/TRBV12-4,TRBD1,TRBJ1-5,CASSSDRGPQHF,TGTGCCAGCAGTTCGGACAGGGGGCCCCAGCATTTT
-,TRBV7-2,-,TRBJ1-4,CASTPRGGSNEKLFF,TGTGCCAGCACCCCCCGGGGTGGATCAAATGAAAAACTGTTTTTT
-,TRBV5-5,-,TRBJ1-5,CASAPTAYSNQPQHF,TGTGCCAGCGCCCCGACCGCATATAGCAATCAGCCCCAGCATTTT
-,TRBV4-1,TRBD2,TRBJ2-3,CASSQVLAGGADTQYF,TGCGCCAGCAGCCAAGTCCTAGCGGGAGGCGCAGATACGCAGTATTTT
-,TRBV12-5,TRBD1,TRBJ1-1,CASALTGYTEAFF,TGTGCTAGTGCTCTGACAGGGTACACTGAAGCTTTCTTT
once,TRBV19,TRBD2,TRBJ2-2,CASTPGLGSGELFF,TGTGCCAGTACCCCGGGACTAGGGAGCGGGGAGCTGTTTTTT
-,TRBV10-2,-,TRBJ1-1,CASRGTLNTEAFF,TGCGCCAGCAGGGGGACATTGAACACTGAAGCTTTCTTT
-,TRBV12-3/TRBV12-4,TRBD1,TRBJ1-2,CASSPGQGNGYTF,TGTGCCAGCAGTCCTGGACAGGGAAATGGCTACACCTTC
-,TRBV20-1,TRBD2,TRBJ2-3,CSASLAGGTDTQYF,TGCAGTGCTAGTCTAGCGGGGGGGACAGATACGCAGTATTTT
-,TRBV3-1/TRBV3-2,TRBD1,TRBJ2-7,CASSQVGTVSYEQYF,TGTGCCAGCAGCCAAGTCGGGACAGTTTCCTACGAGCAGTACTTC
-,TRBV18,-,TRBJ1-2,CASSRDKAYYGYTF,TGTGCCAGCTCAAGGGACAAGGCCTACTATGGCTACACCTTC
-,TRBV10-3,-,TRBJ2-7,CAISQSGGSYEQYF,TGTGCCATCAGCCAGAGTGGGGGGTCCTACGAGCAGTACTTC
-,TRBV7-6,-,TRBJ2-3,CASSSTARGGDTQYF,TGTGCCAGCAGTTCGACGGCGAGGGGGGGGGATACGCAGTATTTT
-,TRBV2,-,TRBJ1-5,CASRSVLQPQHF,TGTGCCAGCCGGTCAGTCCTCCAGCCCCAGCATTTT
-,TRBV5-4,-,TRBJ2-7,CASSFNPSEQYF,TGTGCCAGCAGCTTTAACCCTTCCGAGCAGTACTTC
-,TRBV18,-,TRBJ2-2,CASSPEQLGNTGELFF,TGTGCCAGCTCACCGGAACAGTTGGGGAACACCGGGGAGCTGTTTTTT
-,TRBV11-2,-,TRBJ2-5,CASSSDRTQYF,TGTGCCAGCAGCTCCGACCGTACCCAGTACTTC
-,TRBV6-5,TRBD1,TRBJ2-2,CASSYRGTGTRELFF,TGTGCCAGCAGTTACAGAGGGACAGGAACGCGGGAGCTGTTTTTT
-,TRBV28,TRBD1,TRBJ2-5,CASSLSWDRDLIAGTPQETQYF,TGTGCCAGCAGTTTATCGTGGGACAGGGATTTAATTGCGGGGACCCCCCAAGAGACCCAGTACTTC
-,TRBV28,-,TRBJ2-7,CASHEGLEQYF,TGTGCCAGCCACGAGGGGCTAGAACAGTACTTC
-,TRBV28,-,TRBJ1-3,CASSLLISGNTIYF,TGTGCCAGCAGTTTATTGATCTCTGGAAACACCATATATTTT
once,TRBV5-1,-,TRBJ1-2,CASSLGQLYGYTF,TGCGCCAGCAGCTTGGGACAGCTCTATGGCTACACCTTC
-,TRBV5-6,-,TRBJ2-5,CASSLADSRYPYF,TGTGCCAGCAGCTTGGCAGACTCAAGGTATCCGTACTTC
-,TRBV7-2,TRBD2,TRBJ2-7,CASSFSGGYEQYF,TGTGCCAGCAGCTTTAGCGGGGGCTACGAGCAGTACTTC
once,TRBV20-1,-,TRBJ2-7,CSAGQQYF,TGCAGTGCTGGGCAGCAGTACTTC
-,TRBV28,-,TRBJ1-4,CASSLIEEGTNEKLFF,TGTGCCAGCAGTCTAATCGAAGAGGGAACTAATGAAAAACTGTTTTTT
-,TRBV9,-,TRBJ1-1,CASSVRPGVGTEAFF,TGTGCCAGCAGCGTACGCCCAGGGGTTGGAACTGAAGCTTTCTTT
-,TRBV21-1,-,TRBJ2-5,CASSKGTGGSGGETQYF,TGTGCCAGCAGCAAGGGGACTGGAGGGTCGGGGGGAGAGACCCAGTACTTC
-,TRBV9,-,TRBJ1-4,CASSVGQANEKLFF,TGTGCCAGCAGCGTAGGACAGGCTAATGAAAAACTGTTTTTT
-,TRBV4-2,-,TRBJ2-2,CASRVGTRGTGELFF,TGTGCCAGCAGGGTGGGTACTAGAGGGACCGGGGAGCTGTTTTTT
-,TRBV9,-,TRBJ1-2,CASSVGVGGLNYGYTF,TGTGCCAGCAGCGTAGGGGTGGGGGGGCTTAACTATGGCTACACCTTC
-,TRBV27,TRBD2,TRBJ2-3,CASLKRDNQRERDTQYF,TGTGCCAGCCTGAAACGGGACAATCAGCGGGAGAGAGATACGCAGTATTTT
-,TRBV7-9,TRBD1,TRBJ1-5,CASSQGQGHNQPQHF,TGTGCCAGCAGCCAAGGACAGGGGCACAATCAGCCCCAGCATTTT
-,TRBV11-2,-,TRBJ1-1,CASSGWANTEAFF,TGTGCCAGCAGCGGCTGGGCGAACACTGAAGCTTTCTTT